This T cell receptor (beta chain) was captured in a study of T cells in Graves' hyperthyroidism and ophthalmopathy. Only a few counts were recorded for this clonotype. Researchers took RNA transcripts and amplified the TCR beta CDR3 regions from them. First-round RT-PCR targeting the TCR CDR3 was performed with the HTBI primer set. TCRdb recomputed calls from the multiplex PCR reads with MiXCR, one row per CDR3 protein. This repertoire shows about 740,000 distinct CDR3 sequences, around 15% found once; its top ten account for roughly a tenth. Germline V gene lookup returns CDR1 MNHEY and CDR2 SVGEGT. There are 13 residues in the CDR3. Trimming left V 5 bases short and J 8 bases short, with 15 bases between. Diagnosis rested on symptoms, serum thyroxine and TRAb, thyroid ultrasound, and orbital computed tomography.

The V call is TRBV6-2 or TRBV6-3, the J call TRBJ1-1; D gene unclear. The clonotype was recovered from a woman in her late teens or twenties with Graves' hyperthyroidism. Sample: blood. The CDR3 loop reads CASSPYEAPEAFF. CDR3 coding DNA: TGTGCCAGCAGTCCATACGAAGCCCCGGAAGCTTTCTTT.